This note documents a single T cell receptor (beta chain) sequence. This specimen comes from a study of blood T cells in healthy people across ages. Alongside a J-beta primer mix, a sample-barcoded 5' primer served in a second PCR lasting about 7 to 11 cycles. TCRdb independently ran MiXCR on the 5' RACE reads; one entry per CDR3 protein. The sample carries around 800,000 distinct CDR3 sequences, roughly 44% recorded once. CDR3 length: 14 residues. Germline lookup yields CDR1 LNHNV and CDR2 YYDKDF (reference sequence). The V and J ends lost 8 bases and 7 bases, in that order; junction bases with no gene match: 9. Each donor supplied approximately 10 milliliters of peripheral blood.

This TCR was recovered from a man aged 60-69 years in good health. Sequences were obtained from blood. The genes are TRBV15 and TRBJ1-5, with 9 bases aligning to TRBD1. The CDR3 is CATASVDRGQPQHF. The CDR3 DNA is TGTGCCACCGCCTCGGTGGACAGGGGCCAGCCCCAGCATTTT.